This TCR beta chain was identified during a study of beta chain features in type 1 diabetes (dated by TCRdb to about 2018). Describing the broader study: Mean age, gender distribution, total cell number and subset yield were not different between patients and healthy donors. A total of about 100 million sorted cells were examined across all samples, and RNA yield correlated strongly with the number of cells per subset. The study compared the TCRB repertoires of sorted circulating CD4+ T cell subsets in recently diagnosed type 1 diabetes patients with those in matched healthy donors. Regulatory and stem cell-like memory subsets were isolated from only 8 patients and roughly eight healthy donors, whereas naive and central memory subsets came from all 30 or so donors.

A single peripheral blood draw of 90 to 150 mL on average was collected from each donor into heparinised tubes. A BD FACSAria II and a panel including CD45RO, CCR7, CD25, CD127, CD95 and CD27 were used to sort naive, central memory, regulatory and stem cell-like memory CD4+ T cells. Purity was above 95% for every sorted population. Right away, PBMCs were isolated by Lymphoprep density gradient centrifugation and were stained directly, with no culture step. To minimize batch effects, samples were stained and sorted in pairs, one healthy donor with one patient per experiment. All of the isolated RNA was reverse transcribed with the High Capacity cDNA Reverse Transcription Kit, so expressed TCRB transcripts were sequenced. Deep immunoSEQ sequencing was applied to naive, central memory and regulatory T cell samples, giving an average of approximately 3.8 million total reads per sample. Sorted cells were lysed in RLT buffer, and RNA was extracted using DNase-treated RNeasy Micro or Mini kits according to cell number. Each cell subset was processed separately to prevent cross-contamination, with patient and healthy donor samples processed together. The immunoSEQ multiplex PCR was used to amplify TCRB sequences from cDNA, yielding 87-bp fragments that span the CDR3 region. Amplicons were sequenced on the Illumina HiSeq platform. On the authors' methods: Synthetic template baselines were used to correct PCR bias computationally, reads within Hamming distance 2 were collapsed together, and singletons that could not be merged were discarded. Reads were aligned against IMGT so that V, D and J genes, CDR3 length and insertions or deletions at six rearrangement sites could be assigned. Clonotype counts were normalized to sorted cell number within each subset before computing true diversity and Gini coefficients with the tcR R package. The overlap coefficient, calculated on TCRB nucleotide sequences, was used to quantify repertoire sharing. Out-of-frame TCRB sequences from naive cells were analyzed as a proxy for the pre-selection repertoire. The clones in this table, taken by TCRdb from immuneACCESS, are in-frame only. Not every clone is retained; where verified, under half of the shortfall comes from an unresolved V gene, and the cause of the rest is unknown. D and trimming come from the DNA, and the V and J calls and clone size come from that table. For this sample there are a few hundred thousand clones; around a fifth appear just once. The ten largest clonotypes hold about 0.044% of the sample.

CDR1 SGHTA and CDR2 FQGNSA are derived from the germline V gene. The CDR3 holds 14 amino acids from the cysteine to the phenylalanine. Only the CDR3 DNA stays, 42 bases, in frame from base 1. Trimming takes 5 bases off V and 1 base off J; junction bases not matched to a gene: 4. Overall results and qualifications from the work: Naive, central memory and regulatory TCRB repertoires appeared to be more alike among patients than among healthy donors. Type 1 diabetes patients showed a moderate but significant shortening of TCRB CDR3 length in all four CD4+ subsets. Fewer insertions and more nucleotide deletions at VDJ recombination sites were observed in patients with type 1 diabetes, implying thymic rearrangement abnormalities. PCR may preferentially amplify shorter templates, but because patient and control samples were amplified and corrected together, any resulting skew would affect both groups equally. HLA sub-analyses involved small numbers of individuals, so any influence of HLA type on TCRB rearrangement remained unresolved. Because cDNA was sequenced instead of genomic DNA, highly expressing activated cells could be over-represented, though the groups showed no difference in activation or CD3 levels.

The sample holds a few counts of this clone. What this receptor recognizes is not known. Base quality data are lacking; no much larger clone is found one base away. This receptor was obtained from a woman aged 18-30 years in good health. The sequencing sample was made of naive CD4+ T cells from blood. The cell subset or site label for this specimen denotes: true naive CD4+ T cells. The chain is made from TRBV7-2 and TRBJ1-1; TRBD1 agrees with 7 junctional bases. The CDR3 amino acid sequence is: CASSDRAGNTEAFF. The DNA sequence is TGTGCCAGCAGCGACAGGGCCGGGAACACTGAAGCTTTCTTT.